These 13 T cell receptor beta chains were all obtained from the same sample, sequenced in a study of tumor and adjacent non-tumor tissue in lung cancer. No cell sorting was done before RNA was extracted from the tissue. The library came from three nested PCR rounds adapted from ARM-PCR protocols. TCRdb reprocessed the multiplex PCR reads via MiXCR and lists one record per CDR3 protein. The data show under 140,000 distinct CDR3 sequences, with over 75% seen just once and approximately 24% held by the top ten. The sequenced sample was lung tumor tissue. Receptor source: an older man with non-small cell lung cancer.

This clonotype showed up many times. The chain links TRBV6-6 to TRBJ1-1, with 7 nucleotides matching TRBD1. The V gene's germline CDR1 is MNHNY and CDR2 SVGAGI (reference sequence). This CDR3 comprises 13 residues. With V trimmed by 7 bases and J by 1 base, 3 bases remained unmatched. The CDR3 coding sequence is TGTGCCAGCAAGAGACAGGGGAACACTGAAGCTTTCTTT. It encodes CASKRQGNTEAFF.

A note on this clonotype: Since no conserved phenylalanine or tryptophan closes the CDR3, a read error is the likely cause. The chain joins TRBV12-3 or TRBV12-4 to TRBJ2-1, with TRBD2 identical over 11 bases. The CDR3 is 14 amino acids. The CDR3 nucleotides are TGTGACAGCAGTCTAGCGGGGGGCTCGGATGGGCAGTTCTAC. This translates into CDSSLAGGSDGQFY.

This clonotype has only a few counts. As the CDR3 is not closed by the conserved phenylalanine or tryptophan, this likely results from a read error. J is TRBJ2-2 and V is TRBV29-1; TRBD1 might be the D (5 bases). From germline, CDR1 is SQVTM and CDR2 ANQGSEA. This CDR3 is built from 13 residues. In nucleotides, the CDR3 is TGCAGCGGCCTCGAATGGGGCACCCGGGAGCTGTTTATT. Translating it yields CSGLEWGTRELFI.

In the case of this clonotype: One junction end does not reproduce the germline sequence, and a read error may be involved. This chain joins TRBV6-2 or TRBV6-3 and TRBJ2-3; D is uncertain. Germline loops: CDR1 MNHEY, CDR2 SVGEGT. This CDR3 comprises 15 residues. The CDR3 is CVSSYRTPQADTQYF. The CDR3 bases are TGTGTCAGCAGTTACCGGACCCCGCAGGCAGATACGCAGTATTTT.

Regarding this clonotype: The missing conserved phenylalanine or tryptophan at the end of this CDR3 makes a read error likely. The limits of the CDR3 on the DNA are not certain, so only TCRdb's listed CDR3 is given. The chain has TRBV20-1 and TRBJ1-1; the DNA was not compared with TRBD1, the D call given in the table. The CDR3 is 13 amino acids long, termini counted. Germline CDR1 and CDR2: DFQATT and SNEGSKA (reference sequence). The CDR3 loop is CAGADPMNTEVFY.

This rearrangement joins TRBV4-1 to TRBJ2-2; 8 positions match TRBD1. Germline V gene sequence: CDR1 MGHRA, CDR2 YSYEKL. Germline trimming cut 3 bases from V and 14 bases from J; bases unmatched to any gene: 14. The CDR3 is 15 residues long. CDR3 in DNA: TGCGCCAGCAGCCAGTGGACAGGGCCCACCGGGAAACTGTTTTTT. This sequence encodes CASSQWTGPTGKLFF.

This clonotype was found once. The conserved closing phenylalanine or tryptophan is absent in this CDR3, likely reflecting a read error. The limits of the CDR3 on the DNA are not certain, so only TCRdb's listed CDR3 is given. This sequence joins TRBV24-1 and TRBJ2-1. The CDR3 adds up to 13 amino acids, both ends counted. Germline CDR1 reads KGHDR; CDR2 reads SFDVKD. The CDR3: CATRPSSYNEQFL.

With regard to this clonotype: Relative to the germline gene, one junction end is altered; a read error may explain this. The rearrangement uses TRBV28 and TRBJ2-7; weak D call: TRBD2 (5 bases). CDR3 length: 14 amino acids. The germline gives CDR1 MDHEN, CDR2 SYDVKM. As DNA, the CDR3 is TGTGCCAGCAGTCCCAGGACGGAGGCCTACGAGCAGTATTTC. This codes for CASSPRTEAYEQYF.

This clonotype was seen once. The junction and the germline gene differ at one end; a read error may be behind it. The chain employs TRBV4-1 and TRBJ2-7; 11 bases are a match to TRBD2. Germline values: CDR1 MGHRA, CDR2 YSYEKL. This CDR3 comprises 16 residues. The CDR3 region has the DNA TGCACCAGCAGCCGGACACTAGCGGGAGAGGGGGACGATCCGTACTTC. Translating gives CTSSRTLAGEGDDPYF.

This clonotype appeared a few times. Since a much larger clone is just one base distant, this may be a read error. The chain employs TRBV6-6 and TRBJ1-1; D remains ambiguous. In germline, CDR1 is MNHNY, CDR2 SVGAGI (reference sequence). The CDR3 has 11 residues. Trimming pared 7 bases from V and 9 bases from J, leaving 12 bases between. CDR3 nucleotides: TGTGCCAGCACCTCCCGCTGGCAAGCTTTCTTT. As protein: CASTSRWQAFF.

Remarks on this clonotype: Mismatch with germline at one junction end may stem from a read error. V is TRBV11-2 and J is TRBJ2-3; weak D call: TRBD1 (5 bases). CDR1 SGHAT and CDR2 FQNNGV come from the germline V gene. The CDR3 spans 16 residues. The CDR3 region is CASSLTQGGKTDTQYF. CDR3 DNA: TGTGCCAGCAGCTTAACTCAGGGTGGAAAGACAGATACACAGTATTTT.

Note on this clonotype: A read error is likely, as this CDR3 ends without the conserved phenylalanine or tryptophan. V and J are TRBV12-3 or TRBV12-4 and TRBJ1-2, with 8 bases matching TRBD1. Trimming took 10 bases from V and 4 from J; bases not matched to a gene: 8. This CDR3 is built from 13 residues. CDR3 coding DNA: TGTGCCAATGACAGGGGCCTGGGCTATGGCTACACCATC. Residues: CANDRGLGYGYTI.

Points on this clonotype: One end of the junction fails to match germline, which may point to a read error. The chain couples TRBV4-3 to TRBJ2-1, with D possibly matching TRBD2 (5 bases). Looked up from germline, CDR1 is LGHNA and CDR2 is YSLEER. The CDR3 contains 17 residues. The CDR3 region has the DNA TGCGCCAGCAGCCAAGAGCCAGAGGGAGCTGAATACAATGAGCAATTCTTC. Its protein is CASSQEPEGAEYNEQFF.